The entry below describes one T cell receptor (beta chain). This clone's antigen is unknown. No base quality information exists; no much larger clone differs at one position. Memory conventional CD4 T cells were sorted as CD4+ CD45RA- CD25- cells. Each tumor-draining lymph node was classified as non-invaded if metastatic tumor cells were absent and as invaded if metastatic tumor cells were present. T cells were pre-enriched with a Miltenyi Pan T Cell isolation kit before staining and sorting. Immunohistochemistry for estrogen receptor, progesterone receptor, HER2 and Ki-67 was used to characterize the primary tumors. Within a few hours after surgery, fresh surgical tissue was processed by cutting the tissue into small fragments. The tissue fragments were enzymatically digested with Liberase TL plus DNase for 20 minutes and then passed through a 40-micrometer strainer. Sorting used a BD FACS Aria II with 98-99% purity, after DAPI live/dead staining. Sorted cells were lysed in TCL buffer, and RNA was purified using a Norgen Single Cell RNA purification kit that included DNase treatment.

Library preparation used bulk RNA-seq. These reads were obtained on an Illumina HiSeq 2500. In the paper's pipeline: CDR3 sequences in the separate targeted TCR-seq dataset were extracted from raw reads and quantified using MiXCR version 2.1.5 with default parameters. TCR-beta clones in the separate targeted TCR-seq dataset were defined according to the combination of V gene, J gene and CDR3 sequence. The separate targeted TCR-seq dataset was filtered by first dropping clones with fewer than three counts and then keeping only the 90% most strongly expressed clones in each sample. For each tissue in the separate targeted TCR-seq dataset, Treg-Tconv overlap was calculated by dividing the number of shared clones by the total number of Treg clones and multiplying by 100. TCRdb passed the public sequencing reads through fastp at Q25 and MiXCR, retaining productive beta sequences. Every CDR3 protein is listed once, alongside the most common genes and DNA of its rows. TCRdb's processing, not the authors' own work, is the source of the V and J calls. This sample has 3,000 or so distinct CDR3 sequences in its table, and around 80% of those were observed once. Jointly, the top ten make up about 9.7% of the sample.

This sample was included in a study of draining lymph node invasion in breast cancer (dated by TCRdb to about 2020). About the full investigation: Histology and cytokeratin immunohistochemistry were used to diagnose nodal metastasis, and EpCAM/CD45 flow cytometry was used to confirm the diagnosis. In the separate targeted TCR sequencing, lymph nodes from a handful of patients were covered, and primary tumors were sequenced for three of those patients. In a separate targeted assay, bulk TCR-beta CDR3 sequencing compared sorted memory regulatory T cells and memory conventional CD4 T cells across breast cancer tissues. From every patient, the primary tumor plus matched non-invaded and tumor-invaded tumor-draining lymph nodes were collected, and both Treg and Tconv subsets were profiled. Beyond this particular receptor, the publication reports: Detection of some of the top 100 tumor clones in both invaded and non-invaded nodes suggests recirculation between tumor and draining nodes. The tumor top-100 clone tracking analysis could be carried out in only a couple of patients. Whether Treg conversion occurred in a given organ or whether converted Tregs recirculated between nodes and tumor could not be resolved from the data. According to the targeted TCR-seq data, Tregs appeared to be more clonally expanded than Tconvs in every tissue, and both subsets had lower diversity in tumor than in lymph nodes. Shared TCRs between Treg and Tconv subsets were considered suggestive but not proof of common clonal origin. In each tissue, about 12-25% of Treg TCRs were also present in Tconvs, a finding interpreted as suggesting peripheral induction of Tregs.

V has 3 bases trimmed and J has 2 bases trimmed; junction bases matching no gene number 5. CDR1 and CDR2 (LNHDA, SQIVND) derive from the germline V gene (reference sequence). From its cysteine to its phenylalanine, the CDR3 spans 15 amino acids. The DNA shown is the 45-base CDR3, in frame from base 1. The sequence came from a female donor with luminal breast cancer. The sample taken for sequencing was sorted memory CD4+ effector T cells from a lymph node. In light of the paper, this sample's cell subset or site label describes: CD45RA-negative sorted CD4+ T cells (memory Tconv or effector/memory Treg). The chain couples TRBV19 to TRBJ1-2, and 8 junction bases match TRBD1. The CDR3 reads as follows: CASSMGQALNYGYTF. The DNA sequence follows: TGTGCCAGTAGTATGGGACAGGCCTTAAACTATGGCTACACCTTC. Joined to the reference TRBV19 and TRBJ1-2 proteins, this CDR3 gives the full variable domain: DGGITQSPKYLFRKEGQNVTLSCEQNLNHDAMYWYRQDPGQGLRLIYYSQIVNDFQKGDIAEGYSVSREKKESFPLTVTSAQKNPTAFYLCASSMGQALNYGYTFGSGTRLTVV.